This T cell receptor beta chain was sequenced for a study of blood T cell repertoires in COVID-19. Germline lookup yields CDR1 SGDLS and CDR2 YYNGEE. This CDR3 region has 19 residues. With 0 bases clipped from V and 0 bases from J, the junction kept 9 bases outside the gene matches. The method was immunoSEQ multiplex PCR; TCRdb's version includes in-frame clones alone and lacks a portion of them. In the table there are 81,000 or so clones, around nine tenths of which are singletons. Sequencing used peripheral blood. The source of this sequence is a man between 65 and 85 years old with active or convalescent COVID-19. The chain joins TRBV9 to TRBJ2-3; 11 bases align to TRBD2. Here the CDR3 DNA reads TGTGCCAGCAGCGTAGGAGATAGCGGGGGGGCACCCAGCACAGATACGCAGTATTTT. It is translated as CASSVGDSGGAPSTDTQYF.